A single sample is the source of the 14 T cell receptor beta chains below, sequenced in a study of shared clonotypes between healthy human individuals. Repertoires were generated with immunoSEQ multiplex PCR, while TCRdb's copy carries only in-frame clones and drops some. The sample lists 1,100,000 or so clones; 75% to 80% were seen once. The material sequenced was memory CD4+ T cells from PBMCs. Indicated subset: CD45RA-negative fraction. These receptor sequences come from a man between 18 and 35 years old in good health. Some clones in this sample may be carry-over from other donors' samples.

CDR3 bases: TGTGCCAGCCACCCAGGACTAGCGGGTGCGAACACCGGGGAGCTGTTTTTT. This gives the protein CASHPGLAGANTGELFF. The rearrangement links TRBV4-2 to TRBJ2-2; 11 bases align to TRBD2. CDR3 size: 17 residues. V gave up 8 bases and J gave up 0 bases; unmatched junction bases: 8. The V gene's germline CDR1 is LGHNA and CDR2 YNFKEQ.

The chain employs TRBV4-2 and TRBJ2-7; D is uncertain. CDR1 is LGHNA and CDR2 is YNFKEQ in the germline V gene. CDR3 length: 13 amino acids. Trimming left V 3 bases short and J 6 bases short, with 12 bases between. The CDR3 sequence: CASSQATNLEQYF. The CDR3 nucleotides are TGTGCCAGCAGCCAGGCCACGAACCTCGAGCAGTACTTC.

V is TRBV29-1 and J is TRBJ2-7; D is perhaps TRBD1 (6 bases). The CDR3 length is 16 residues. Germline assignment: CDR1 SQVTM and CDR2 ANQGSEA. Trimming took 7 bases from V and 3 from J, leaving 25 bases between them. This chain's CDR3 is CSAAVPRGSTYYEQYF. CDR3 coding DNA: TGCAGCGCCGCCGTCCCAAGGGGGTCGACCTACTACGAGCAGTACTTC.

About this clone: Other DNA sequences in this sample translate to the same CDR3. J is TRBJ2-7 and V is TRBV28, with 8 nucleotides matching TRBD1. V was clipped by 2 bases and J by 4 bases; unmatched bases: 7. The CDR3 covers 15 residues. Germline CDR1 reads MDHEN; CDR2 reads SYDVKM. CDR3 DNA: TGTGCCAGCAGTTTACGGGCAGGGGGCTTGTACGAGCAGTACTTC. This translates into CASSLRAGGLYEQYF.

This rearrangement joins TRBV6-5 to TRBJ2-1, with 9 bases fitting TRBD1. The CDR3 contains 13 residues. From germline, CDR1 is MNHEY and CDR2 SVGAGI. The V and J ends lost 6 bases and 9 bases, in that order; junction bases with no gene match: 6. The CDR3 sequence is CASRPTGGSEQFF. The CDR3 nucleotides are TGTGCCAGCAGACCGACAGGGGGTAGTGAGCAGTTCTTC.

The CDR3 region has the DNA TGCAGCGCCGAGGGGGGTGTTTCCTACGAGCAGTACTTC. Its protein is CSAEGGVSYEQYF. The J gene is TRBJ2-7, the V gene TRBV29-1; D is perhaps TRBD1 or TRBD2 (6 bases each). V lost 7 bases and J 1 base, leaving 14 bases between the germline ends. CDR3 length: 13 amino acids. Looked up from germline, CDR1 is SQVTM and CDR2 is ANQGSEA.

This clone was seen only once. CDR3 in DNA: TGTGCCAGCAGCCCGACAGGGACCACTGAAGCTTTCTTT. It translates to CASSPTGTTEAFF. The chain recombines TRBV7-3 with TRBJ1-1; TRBD1 matches 7 bases. J lost 4 bases, V lost 5 bases, and 4 bases had no gene match. Germline CDR1 reads SGHTA; CDR2 reads FQGTGA. There are 13 residues in the CDR3.

This chain links TRBV30 with TRBJ2-1; the match to TRBD1 covers 9 bases. CDR1 is GTSNPN, CDR2 SVGIG, per germline (reference sequence). This CDR3 has 21 residues. The junction had 26 bases not matched to a gene; V was cut back by 4 bases and J by 4 bases. The chain's CDR3 is CAWILQGRDRAQVAVYNEQFF. CDR3 bases: TGTGCCTGGATTCTCCAAGGTCGGGACAGGGCCCAGGTAGCGGTATACAATGAGCAGTTCTTC. The full variable domain, with the rest looked up from reference TRBV30 and TRBJ2-1, is SQTIHQWPATLVQPVGSPLSLECTVEGTSNPNLYWYRQAAGRGLQLLFYSVGIGQISSEVPQNLSASRPQDRQFILSSKKLLLSDSGFYLCAWILQGRDRAQVAVYNEQFFGPGTRLTVL.

With regard to this clone: This CDR3 is also generated by other DNA sequences in the sample. The chain has TRBV9 and TRBJ2-7, with TRBD1 identical over 11 bases. Trimming cost V 3 bases and J 2 bases; bases outside gene matches: 1. CDR1 and CDR2 (germline): SGDLS, YYNGEE. This CDR3 has 14 amino acids. CDR3 sequence: CASSEGQGAYEQYF. DNA for the CDR3: TGTGCCAGCAGCGAGGGACAGGGGGCCTACGAGCAGTACTTC.

The chain has TRBV2 and TRBJ1-5; D unresolved. V was clipped by 7 bases and J by 3 bases, with 16 bases between them. The CDR3 is 15 amino acids. The V gene's germline CDR1 is SNHLY and CDR2 FYNNEI. CDR3 residues: CASTREQFSNQPQHF. The CDR3 DNA reads as TGTGCCAGCACCAGAGAACAGTTCTCCAATCAGCCCCAGCATTTT.

The chain carries TRBV2 and TRBJ2-7, with 7 nucleotides matching TRBD2. This CDR3 comprises 13 residues. With V trimmed by 5 bases and J by 5 bases, 6 bases remained unmatched. Germline assignment: CDR1 SNHLY and CDR2 FYNNEI. CDR3: CASSRSGKHEQYF. In nucleotides, the CDR3 is TGTGCCAGCAGTCGAAGCGGGAAACACGAGCAGTACTTC. Combining the CDR3 with reference TRBV2 and TRBJ2-7 gives the whole variable domain EPEVTQTPSHQVTQMGQEVILRCVPISNHLYFYWYRQILGQKVEFLVSFYNNEISEKSEIFDDQFSVERPDGSNFTLKIRSTKLEDSAMYFCASSRSGKHEQYFGPGTRLTVT.

The chain carries TRBV7-8 and TRBJ1-2, with no clear D. Germline V gene sequence: CDR1 SGHVS, CDR2 FQNEAQ. V was cut by 3 bases and J by 6 bases, with 8 bases left in between. The CDR3 sequence is 12 residues long. For the CDR3, the DNA is TGTGCCAGCAGCTTGGGCCAGAATGGCTACACCTTC. As protein: CASSLGQNGYTF. The full variable domain, with the rest looked up from reference TRBV7-8 and TRBJ1-2, is GAGVSQSPRYKVAKRGQDVALRCDPISGHVSLFWYQQALGQGPEFLTYFQNEAQLDKSGLPSDRFFAERPEGSVSTLKIQRTQQEDSAVYLCASSLGQNGYTFGSGTRLTVV.

The chain uses TRBV7-9 and TRBJ1-4; D perhaps matches TRBD1 (5 bases). The germline gives CDR1 SEHNR, CDR2 FQNEAQ (reference sequence). Trimming shortened V by 5 bases and J by 2 bases, and 15 bases separated the two germline ends. This CDR3 comprises 16 residues. The CDR3 sequence: CASSQSRGVTNEKLFF. In nucleotides, the CDR3 is TGTGCCAGCAGCCAATCAAGGGGCGTGACTAATGAAAAACTGTTTTTT.

V and J are TRBV30 and TRBJ2-3; TRBD2 matches at 10 bases. The CDR3 extends over 16 amino acids. The germline gives CDR1 GTSNPN, CDR2 SVGIG (reference sequence). The V and J ends lost 1 base and 8 bases, in that order; junction bases with no gene match: 12. CDR3 loop: CAWSGSGTSAPGTQYF. The CDR3 bases are TGTGCCTGGAGTGGATCCGGGACTAGCGCCCCCGGTACGCAGTATTTT.